This T cell receptor (beta chain) stems from a study of T cell responses to AZD1222 COVID-19 vaccine. Broader study findings: CD4 TCRs linked to vaccination spanned spike, dominating at 160-218 and 743-854.

TCRdb keeps only in-frame clones here, not all; method: immunoSEQ multiplex PCR. The table has about 84,000 clones, 70% to 90% seen once. For this clone: The antigen remains unidentified.

Trimming stripped 5 bases from V and 0 bases from J, with 5 bases between. The V gene's germline CDR1 is SEHNR and CDR2 FQNEAQ (reference sequence). The CDR3 is made up of 12 amino acids. The V call is TRBV7-9, the J call TRBJ2-7, with D unclear. The sample in question was peripheral blood, obtained 28 days after the second AZD1222 dose. This TCR was sampled from an adult who received the AZD1222 COVID-19 vaccine. The DNA for the CDR3 is TGTGCCAGCAGCGCGAGCTCCTACGAGCAGTACTTC. This codes for CASSASSYEQYF.